This T cell receptor beta chain stems from a study of cytomegalovirus exposure and HLA in healthy donors. Study-level information: Earlier sequencing of 200 million or so T cells yielded roughly 100 million unique TCR beta sequences.

V lost 2 bases to trimming and J lost 7 bases, with 14 bases between them. The CDR3 is made up of 15 amino acids. Germline lookup yields CDR1 SNHLY and CDR2 FYNNEI. Study-level findings and limits: Presence/absence analyses assumed roughly uniform sequencing depth across donors, which may not hold.

A multiplex PCR was run with 60 Vbeta primers and 13 Jbeta primers. Assay used: immunoSEQ multiplex PCR; TCRdb lists only in-frame clones, some missing. The profile shows over 50,000 clones, roughly four fifths of them singletons. About this clone: Its target is not known.

This chain connects TRBV2 to TRBJ1-4; D is uncertain. Input material: PBMCs. This sequence originates from a man aged 35 to 55 in good health and CMV-seronegative. The CDR3 reads CASSELTRLSEKLFF. Here the CDR3 DNA reads TGTGCCAGCAGTGAATTGACCAGGTTAAGTGAAAAACTGTTTTTT.